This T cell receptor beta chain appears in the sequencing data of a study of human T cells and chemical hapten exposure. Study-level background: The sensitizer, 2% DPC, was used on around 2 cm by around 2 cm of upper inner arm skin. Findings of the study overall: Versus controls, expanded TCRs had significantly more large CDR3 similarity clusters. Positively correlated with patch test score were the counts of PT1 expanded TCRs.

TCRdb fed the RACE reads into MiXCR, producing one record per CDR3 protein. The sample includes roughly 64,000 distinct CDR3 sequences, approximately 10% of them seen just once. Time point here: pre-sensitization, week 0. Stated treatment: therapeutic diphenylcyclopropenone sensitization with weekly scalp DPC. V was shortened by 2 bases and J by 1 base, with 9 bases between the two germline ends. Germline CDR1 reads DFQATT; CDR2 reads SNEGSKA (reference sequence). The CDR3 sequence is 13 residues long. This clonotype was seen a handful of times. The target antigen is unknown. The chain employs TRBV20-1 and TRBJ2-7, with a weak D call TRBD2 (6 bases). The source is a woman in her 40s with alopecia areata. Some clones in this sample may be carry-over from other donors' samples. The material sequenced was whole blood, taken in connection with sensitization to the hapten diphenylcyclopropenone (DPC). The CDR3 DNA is TGCAGTGCTAGACTAGGAGGGTCCTACGAGCAGTACTTC. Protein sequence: CSARLGGSYEQYF.